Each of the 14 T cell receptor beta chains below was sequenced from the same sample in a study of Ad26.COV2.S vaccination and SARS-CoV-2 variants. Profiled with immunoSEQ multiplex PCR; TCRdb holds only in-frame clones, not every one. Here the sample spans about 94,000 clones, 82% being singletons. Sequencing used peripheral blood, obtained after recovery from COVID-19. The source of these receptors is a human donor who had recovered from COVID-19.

CDR3 nucleotides: TGTGCCAGCAGCTCCGTCCGGGGGACGGGGGGGTACGAGCAGTACTTC. Translated: CASSSVRGTGGYEQYF. The chain carries TRBV28 and TRBJ2-7; 8 bases fit TRBD2. Germline CDR1 is MDHEN and CDR2 is SYDVKM. V shed 6 bases and J 4 bases; nucleotides not matched to a gene: 14. The CDR3 loop spans 16 amino acids.

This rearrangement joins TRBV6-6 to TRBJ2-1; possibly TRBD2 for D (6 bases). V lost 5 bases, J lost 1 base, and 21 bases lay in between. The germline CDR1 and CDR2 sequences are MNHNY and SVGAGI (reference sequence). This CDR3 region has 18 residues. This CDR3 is CASSRKTLGSLSYNEQFF. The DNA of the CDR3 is TGTGCCAGCAGTCGAAAGACCCTCGGGAGCCTGTCCTACAATGAGCAGTTCTTC.

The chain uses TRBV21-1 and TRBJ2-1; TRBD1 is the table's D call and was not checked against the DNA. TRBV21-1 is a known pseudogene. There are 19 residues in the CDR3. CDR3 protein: CASSNRKGETGRTYNEQFF. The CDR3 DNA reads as TGTGCCAGCTCCAACCGTAAGGGGGAGACAGGGCGCACCTACAATGAGCAGTTCTTC.

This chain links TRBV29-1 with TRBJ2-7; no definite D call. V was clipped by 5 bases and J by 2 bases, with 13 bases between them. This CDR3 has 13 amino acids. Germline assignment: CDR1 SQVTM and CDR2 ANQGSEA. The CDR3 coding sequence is TGCAGCGTTTCCCTACTGCCTCCCTACGAGCAGTACTTC. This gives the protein CSVSLLPPYEQYF.

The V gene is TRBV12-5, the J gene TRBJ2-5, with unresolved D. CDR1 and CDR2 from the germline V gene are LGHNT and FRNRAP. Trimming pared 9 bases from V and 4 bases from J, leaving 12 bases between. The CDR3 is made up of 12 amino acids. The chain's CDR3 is CASSGYGETQYF. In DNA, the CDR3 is TGTGCTAGCTCGGGCTACGGAGAGACCCAGTACTTC.

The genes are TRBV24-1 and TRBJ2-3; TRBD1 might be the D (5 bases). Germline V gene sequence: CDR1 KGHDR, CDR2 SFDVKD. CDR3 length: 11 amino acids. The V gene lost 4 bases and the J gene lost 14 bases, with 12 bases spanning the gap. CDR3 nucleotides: TGTGCCACCAGTGACATGGGGCCCGCGTATTTT. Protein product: CATSDMGPAYF.

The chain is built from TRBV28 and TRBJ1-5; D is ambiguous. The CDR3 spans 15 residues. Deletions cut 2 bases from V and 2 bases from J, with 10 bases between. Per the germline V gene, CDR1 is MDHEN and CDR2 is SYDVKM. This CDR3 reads CASSLPGSGNQPQHF. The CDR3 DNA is TGTGCCAGCAGTTTACCGGGGTCGGGCAATCAGCCCCAGCATTTT.

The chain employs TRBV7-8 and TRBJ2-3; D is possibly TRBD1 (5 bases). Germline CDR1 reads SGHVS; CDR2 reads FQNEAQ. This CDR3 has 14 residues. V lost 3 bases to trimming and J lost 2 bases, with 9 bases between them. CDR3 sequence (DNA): TGTGCCAGCAGCTTGGGGCCAACCACAGATACGCAGTATTTT. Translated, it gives CASSLGPTTDTQYF. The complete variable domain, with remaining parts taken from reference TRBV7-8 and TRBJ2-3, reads GAGVSQSPRYKVAKRGQDVALRCDPISGHVSLFWYQQALGQGPEFLTYFQNEAQLDKSGLPSDRFFAERPEGSVSTLKIQRTQQEDSAVYLCASSLGPTTDTQYFGPGTRLTVL.

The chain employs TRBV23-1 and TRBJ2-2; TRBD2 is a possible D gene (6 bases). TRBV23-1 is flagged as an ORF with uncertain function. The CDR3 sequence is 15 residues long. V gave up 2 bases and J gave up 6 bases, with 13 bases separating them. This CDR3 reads CASSQGSGGAGELFF. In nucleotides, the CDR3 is TGCGCCAGCAGTCAAGGTAGCGGAGGGGCCGGGGAGCTGTTTTTT.

The CDR3 nucleotides are TGTGCCAGCACCGAGGGCACGAGCACAGATACGCAGTATTTT. Its translation is CASTEGTSTDTQYF. The chain combines TRBV2 with TRBJ2-3, with D possibly being TRBD2 (5 bases). Trimming pared 7 bases from V and 0 bases from J, leaving 11 bases between. Germline V lookup: CDR1 SNHLY, CDR2 FYNNEI. The CDR3 totals 14 residues.

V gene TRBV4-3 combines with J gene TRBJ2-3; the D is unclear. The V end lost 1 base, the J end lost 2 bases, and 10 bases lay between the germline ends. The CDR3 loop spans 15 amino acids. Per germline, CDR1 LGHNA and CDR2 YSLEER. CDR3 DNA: TGCGCCAGCAGCCAAGGCTCATTGGACACAGATACGCAGTATTTT. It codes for CASSQGSLDTDTQYF.

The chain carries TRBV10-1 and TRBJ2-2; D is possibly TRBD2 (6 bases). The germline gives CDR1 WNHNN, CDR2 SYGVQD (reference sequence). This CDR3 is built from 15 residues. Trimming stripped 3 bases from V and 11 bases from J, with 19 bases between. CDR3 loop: CASSDWGLSKEELFF. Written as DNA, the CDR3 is TGCGCCAGCAGTGATTGGGGACTCTCGAAAGAAGAGCTGTTTTTT.

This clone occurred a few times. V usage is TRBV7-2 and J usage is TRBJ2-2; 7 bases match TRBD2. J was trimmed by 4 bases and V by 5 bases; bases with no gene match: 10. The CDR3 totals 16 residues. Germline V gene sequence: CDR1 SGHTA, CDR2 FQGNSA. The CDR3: CASSVTSDAGTGELFF. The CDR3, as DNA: TGTGCCAGCAGCGTAACTAGCGATGCTGGCACCGGGGAGCTGTTTTTT.

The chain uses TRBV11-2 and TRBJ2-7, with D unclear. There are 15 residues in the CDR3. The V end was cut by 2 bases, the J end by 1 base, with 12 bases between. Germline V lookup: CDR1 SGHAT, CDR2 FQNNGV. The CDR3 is CASSLSRTDSYEQYF. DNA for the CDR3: TGTGCCAGCAGCTTATCTCGGACGGATTCCTACGAGCAGTACTTC.